This T cell receptor (delta chain) stems from a study of γδ T cells in repeated Plasmodium falciparum infection (dated by TCRdb to the early 2020s). About the investigation overall: Malian children exposed to intense seasonal malaria transmission were enrolled in the natural-infection arm and compared with Australian children matched for age and gender. Malian gammadelta TCR repertoires were analysed cross-sectionally in periods with no transmission and longitudinally across episodes of acute febrile malaria. Four controlled human malaria infections were administered to five malaria-naive U.S. adults over roughly 590 days by bites from P. falciparum NF54-infected Anopheles stephensi mosquitoes. Samples were collected from controlled-infection subjects at baseline, immediately before selected infections, and 21 days after each infection. The study examined how repeated Plasmodium falciparum infection shapes the human gammadelta T cell repertoire, using natural infection in Mali and controlled human malaria infection. Overall study outcomes, separate from this receptor: The controlled-infection cohort was small, limiting analysis of inter-individual variability in gammadelta T cell responses. Vdelta2-negative gammadelta TCR repertoires from Malian children appeared more clonally expanded, less diverse and less shared than those of Australian children. Vgamma9/Vdelta2+ TCR repertoires showed a highly stable polyclonal repertoire over time and infection, with many inter-individual overlapping TCRgamma sequences. In Vdelta2-negative, largely Vdelta1+, gammadelta TCR repertoires, repeated controlled infections appeared to drive waves of new clonotype selection. The Malian cohort was drawn from a small rural village made up mostly of one ethnic group, which limits generalizability.

This clone has at least ten counts. Its target antigen remains unknown. Base-call qualities are not available, and no considerably larger clone is one nucleotide away. Library preparation used multiplex PCR. TCRdb lists the instrument as Illumina MiSeq. Every sorted gammadelta T cell sample had both its TCR gamma (TRG) and TCR delta (TRD) chains sequenced. Per the authors' processing: The repertoire analyses used clonotype tree plots, the accumulated frequency of the top 20 clonotypes, and diversity index (DI) and D75 metrics. Clones were re-identified by TCRdb from the public reads with CATT, and rows with the same DNA were merged. The authors' filters were not applied to this entry. Here the sample has 90,000 to 95,000 delta-chain clones; more than 0.85% occur a single time. The top ten hold around 9.6% of the sample. For bulk TCR repertoire analysis, Vgamma9/Vdelta2+ and Vdelta2-negative gammadelta T cell populations were isolated by flow sorting from peripheral blood mononuclear cells.

V is cut by 2 bases and J by 0 bases, and the space between the germline ends is 38 bases. From a lookup of the germline V gene, CDR1 and CDR2 are NSMFDY and ISSIKDK. The CDR3 spans 23 residues, from the cysteine through the phenylalanine. Only CDR3 DNA remains: 69 bases, in frame from the first base. The receptor comes from a pool of human donors (malaria-infected and uninfected, not separated). The chain uses TRAV29/DV5 and TRDJ1; the D region possibly corresponds to TRDD3 (8 bases align). The specimen sequenced was gamma-delta T cells from blood. The DNA sequence is given as TGTGCAGCAAGTCCAATCCTCTTTCCTACGGGAGTGGCTGGGGGACGTCACACCGATAAACTCATCTTT. It codes for CAASPILFPTGVAGGRHTDKLIF.